The 27 T cell receptor beta chains presented below share a single source sample, sequenced in a study of T cells in Graves' hyperthyroidism and ophthalmopathy. Authors of the study amplified TCR beta CDR3 regions from RNA transcripts. Initially, a first-round RT-PCR of the TCR CDR3 employed the HTBI primer set. TCRdb reanalysed the multiplex PCR reads using MiXCR and keeps one entry per CDR3 protein. The repertoire holds about 640,000 distinct CDR3 sequences, with less than 25% as singletons. The specimen sequenced was blood. Source of these receptors: a man between 25 and 39 years old with Graves' ophthalmopathy.

This clonotype was seen many times. The chain combines TRBV5-1 with TRBJ2-1, with TRBD2 matching 9 bases. CDR3 length: 15 amino acids. Germline CDR1 reads SGHRS; CDR2 reads YFSETQ. V shed 2 bases and J 7 bases; nucleotides not matched to a gene: 7. CDR3 residues: CASSLSGLAYNEQFF. The CDR3 bases are TGCGCCAGCAGCTTATCGGGACTAGCTTATAATGAGCAGTTCTTC.

This clonotype came up a few times. No conserved phenylalanine or tryptophan is present at the end of the CDR3, so a read error is the likely explanation. The chain combines TRBV4-1 with TRBJ2-7, with a tentative D call TRBD2 (5 bases). This CDR3 contains 14 residues. Between the trimmed V and J ends, which lost 2 bases and 2 bases, there was a span of 10 bases. Germline values: CDR1 MGHRA, CDR2 YSYEKL. The CDR3 protein is CASSQPGLPYEQYL. The CDR3 DNA reads TGCGCCAGCAGCCAACCAGGACTTCCCTACGAGCAGTACCTC.

This clonotype has ten or more counts. The J gene is TRBJ1-2, the V gene TRBV6-2 or TRBV6-3, with D possibly TRBD1 on 6 matching bases. The CDR3 is 12 residues long. V lost 8 bases, J lost 7 bases, and 14 bases lay in between. Germline CDR1 is MNHEY and CDR2 is SVGEGT. CDR3 sequence (DNA): TGTGCCAGCTCCGGGACACTTTTTGGCTACACCTTC. As protein: CASSGTLFGYTF.

This rearrangement joins TRBV4-3 to TRBJ1-2; D gene ambiguous. The length of the CDR3 is 14 residues. In germline, CDR1 is LGHNA, CDR2 YSLEER. Trimming removed 0 bases from V and 5 bases from J, with 10 bases in between. The CDR3 coding sequence is TGCGCCAGCAGCCAAGAGGGTCGGGGATATGGCTACACCTTC. It translates to CASSQEGRGYGYTF.

The chain combines TRBV11-2 with TRBJ2-2; D might be TRBD1 or TRBD2, each matching 5 bases. The germline CDR1 and CDR2 sequences are SGHAT and FQNNGV. V lost 3 bases to trimming and J lost 5 bases, with 16 bases between them. This CDR3 region has 16 residues. In nucleotides, the CDR3 is TGTGCCAGCAGCTTTTTTCCGGGACCTGGTACCGGGGAGCTGTTTTTT. It specifies CASSFFPGPGTGELFF.

This clonotype has only a few counts. For the CDR3, the DNA is TGTGCCAGCAGTGAGACCGGGACTAGCGGGGTTGAGCAGTTCTTC. This gives the protein CASSETGTSGVEQFF. This rearrangement joins TRBV6-1 to TRBJ2-1; TRBD2 matches at 13 bases. J lost 9 bases, V lost 3 bases, and 5 bases had no gene match. This CDR3 spans 15 amino acids. From germline, CDR1 is MNHNS and CDR2 SASEGT.

The chain recombines TRBV6-7 with TRBJ2-2; 11 bases match TRBD1. TRBV6-7 is an ORF, and what it does is uncertain. The CDR3 extends over 15 amino acids. V was clipped by 7 bases and J by 7 bases; unmatched bases: 8. The chain's CDR3 is CASILPGTGGGELFF. CDR3 nucleotides: TGTGCCAGCATTCTCCCCGGGACAGGGGGCGGGGAGCTGTTTTTT.

At least ten counts were recorded for this clonotype. The chain carries TRBV28 and TRBJ2-7; 10 positions agree with TRBD1. This CDR3 has 15 residues. The V segment lost 6 bases and the J segment 2 bases; nucleotides outside the gene matches: 7. Germline CDR1 and CDR2: MDHEN and SYDVKM. The chain's CDR3 is CASRGPGQGTYEQYF. CDR3 DNA: TGTGCCAGCAGGGGTCCGGGACAGGGGACCTACGAGCAGTACTTC.

V usage is TRBV11-3 and J usage is TRBJ2-7, with TRBD1 identical over 7 bases. Germline V gives CDR1 SGHNT, CDR2 YENEEA. The CDR3 is made up of 14 amino acids. V was clipped by 5 bases and J by 4 bases; unmatched bases: 8. The CDR3 protein is CASSPSRGSYEQYF. The CDR3 nucleotides read TGTGCCAGCAGCCCTAGCAGGGGGTCGTACGAGCAGTACTTC.

This clonotype was recorded at least ten times. This chain joins TRBV5-1 and TRBJ2-1, with 7 bases lining up with TRBD2. With 0 bases clipped from V and 6 bases from J, the junction kept 12 bases outside the gene matches. The germline CDR1 and CDR2 sequences are SGHRS and YFSETQ. The CDR3 consists of 17 residues. CDR3 sequence: CASSLAPAGVAGNEQFF. The CDR3 DNA sequence: TGCGCCAGCAGCTTGGCCCCTGCGGGAGTAGCTGGCAATGAGCAGTTCTTC.

This clonotype has ten or more counts. This sequence joins TRBV3-1 and TRBJ2-3; 8 bases are a match to TRBD2. In germline, CDR1 is LGHDT, CDR2 YNNKEL (reference sequence). Losses at the gene ends were 0 bases for V and 4 bases for J; bases not matched to a gene: 3. The CDR3 is 15 residues long. This CDR3 is CASSQDGRAADTQYF. The CDR3 DNA sequence: TGTGCCAGCAGCCAAGACGGGAGGGCCGCAGATACGCAGTATTTT.

This clonotype came up many times. The gene calls are TRBV28 and TRBJ1-5; D is ambiguous. This CDR3 region has 15 residues. Trimming left V 3 bases short and J 0 bases short, with 9 bases between. CDR1 and CDR2 from the germline V gene are MDHEN and SYDVKM. CDR3 sequence: CASSLRDLSNQPQHF. CDR3 coding DNA: TGTGCCAGCAGTTTGAGGGATCTTAGCAATCAGCCCCAGCATTTT.

The chain recombines TRBV19 with TRBJ1-5; D is undetermined. The germline gives CDR1 LNHDA, CDR2 SQIVND (reference sequence). CDR3 size: 15 residues. V gave up 5 bases and J gave up 0 bases, with 11 bases separating them. DNA for the CDR3: TGTGCCAGTAGTGTGGACCCATATAGCAATCAGCCCCAGCATTTT. It yields the protein CASSVDPYSNQPQHF.

The V and J genes are TRBV6-2 or TRBV6-3 and TRBJ2-4; weak D call: TRBD1 (6 bases). V was clipped by 4 bases and J by 0 bases, with 10 bases between them. The germline V gene has CDR1 MNHEY and CDR2 SVGEGT. This CDR3 has 15 amino acids. Here the CDR3 reads CASSFTTGAKNIQYF. For the CDR3, the DNA is TGTGCCAGCAGTTTCACGACAGGAGCCAAAAACATTCAGTACTTC.

This clonotype was counted ten times or more. V and J are TRBV18 and TRBJ2-7; D unclear. Germline CDR1 reads KGHSH; CDR2 reads LQKENI. This CDR3 region has 13 residues. V was clipped by 3 bases and J by 0 bases, with 6 bases between them. CDR3 loop: CASSPQVSYEQYF. The CDR3 DNA reads TGTGCCAGCTCACCCCAGGTCTCCTACGAGCAGTACTTC.

The chain is built from TRBV9 and TRBJ2-7; no reliable D call. Germline V gene sequence: CDR1 SGDLS, CDR2 YYNGEE. Trimming cost V 0 bases and J 0 bases, with 7 bases left between them. This CDR3 contains 14 residues. The CDR3 region has the DNA TGTGCCAGCAGCGTAGGAGTCTACTCCTACGAGCAGTACTTC. Amino acid sequence: CASSVGVYSYEQYF. The variable domain in full, completed from reference TRBV9 and TRBJ2-7, reads DSGVTQTPKHLITATGQRVTLRCSPRSGDLSVYWYQQSLDQGLQFLIQYYNGEERAKGNILERFSAQQFPDLHSELNLSSLELGDSALYFCASSVGVYSYEQYFGPGTRLTVT.

In its sample, this clonotype was seen a few times. V usage is TRBV3-1 and J usage is TRBJ2-3; 7 bases are a match to TRBD1. This CDR3 is 16 amino acids long. CDR1 is LGHDT and CDR2 is YNNKEL in the germline V gene (reference sequence). The J segment lost 2 bases and the V segment lost 0 bases, leaving 5 bases of the junction unmatched. CDR3 sequence: CASSQDETGFTDTQYF. The CDR3 DNA sequence: TGTGCCAGCAGCCAAGATGAGACAGGGTTCACAGATACGCAGTATTTT.

A few counts support this clonotype. V is TRBV6-5 and J is TRBJ1-4; TRBD1 might be the D (5 bases). Germline loops: CDR1 MNHEY, CDR2 SVGAGI. The CDR3 has 16 residues. Trimming stripped 0 bases from V and 5 bases from J, with 13 bases between. The DNA for the CDR3 is TGTGCCAGCAGTTACTCGAATGTGGGACCAAATGAAAAACTGTTTTTT. Amino acid sequence: CASSYSNVGPNEKLFF.

The chain carries TRBV5-1 and TRBJ2-1; D is perhaps TRBD2 (5 bases). The germline gives CDR1 SGHRS, CDR2 YFSETQ. The CDR3 has 13 amino acids. The V and J ends lost 1 base and 9 bases respectively, with 11 bases between them. This CDR3 is CASSLRGSGEQFF. The CDR3 nucleotides read TGCGCCAGCAGCTTGAGAGGGTCGGGTGAGCAGTTCTTC. Filled out from reference TRBV5-1 and TRBJ2-1, the complete variable domain reads KAGVTQTPRYLIKTRGQQVTLSCSPISGHRSVSWYQQTPGQGLQFLFEYFSETQRNKGNFPGRFSGRQFSNSRSEMNVSTLELGDSALYLCASSLRGSGEQFFGPGTRLTVL.

This clonotype occurred a few times. The chain recombines TRBV28 with TRBJ2-2, with no clear D. This CDR3 spans 16 amino acids. V lost 6 bases and J 3 bases, leaving 17 bases between the germline ends. Germline values: CDR1 MDHEN, CDR2 SYDVKM. The CDR3 reads CASSSTRRRHTGELFF. The CDR3 DNA is TGTGCCAGCAGCTCGACGAGGCGGAGACACACCGGGGAGCTGTTTTTT.

There are a few counts of this clonotype. V is TRBV4-3 and J is TRBJ2-7; a possible D gene is TRBD2 (6 bases). This CDR3 is 16 amino acids long. Germline assignment: CDR1 LGHNA and CDR2 YSLEER. Between the trimmed V and J ends, which lost 0 bases and 2 bases, there was a span of 14 bases. CDR3 DNA: TGCGCCAGCAGCCAAGAAGCTCCTAGCGAGACCTACGAGCAGTACTTC. Amino acid sequence: CASSQEAPSETYEQYF.

This clonotype was found a few times. The chain links TRBV15 to TRBJ1-2; 8 nucleotides match TRBD1. CDR1 LNHNV and CDR2 YYDKDF come from the germline V gene (reference sequence). The V gene end was trimmed by 7 bases and the J gene end by 3 bases; junction bases not matched to a gene: 10. The CDR3 contains 15 residues. The CDR3 DNA follows: TGTGCCACCACCCCGGACAGGGCGAACCACTATGGCTACACCTTC. Residues: CATTPDRANHYGYTF.

This rearrangement joins TRBV2 to TRBJ2-5; weak D call: TRBD2 (5 bases). Germline CDR1 is SNHLY and CDR2 is FYNNEI. V shed 3 bases and J shed 2 bases, with 13 bases lying between them. The CDR3 runs 15 residues. CDR3: CASSENWGAQETQYF. The CDR3 nucleotides are TGTGCCAGCAGTGAGAACTGGGGAGCACAAGAGACCCAGTACTTC.

The chain joins TRBV20-1 to TRBJ1-5; D might be TRBD1 (5 bases). V was clipped by 6 bases and J by 3 bases, with 15 bases between them. Germline-derived CDR1 and CDR2 are DFQATT and SNEGSKA (reference sequence). This CDR3 region has 14 residues. The CDR3 spells CSALEGTHNQPQHF. CDR3 in DNA: TGCAGTGCACTCGAGGGGACCCACAATCAGCCCCAGCATTTT.

This clonotype was detected only a few times. J is TRBJ2-3 and V is TRBV2, with D possibly being TRBD1 or TRBD2 (5 bases each). The CDR3 consists of 13 residues. Germline CDR1 reads SNHLY; CDR2 reads FYNNEI. The CDR3 spells CTERVRGTDTQYF. CDR3 DNA sequence: TGTACAGAAAGAGTGAGGGGAACAGATACGCAGTATTTT.

This chain links TRBV3-1 with TRBJ1-1; possibly TRBD1 for D (6 bases). Looked up from germline, CDR1 is LGHDT and CDR2 is YNNKEL (reference sequence). Trimming took 0 bases from V and 1 from J, leaving 15 bases between them. There are 17 residues in the CDR3. The CDR3 DNA is TGTGCCAGCAGCCAAGAAGGGACAACGTCTAAGAACACTGAAGCTTTCTTT. This encodes CASSQEGTTSKNTEAFF.

This sequence joins TRBV5-6 and TRBJ2-5; no definite D call. The CDR3 sequence is 19 residues long. Deletions cut 0 bases from V and 0 bases from J, with 21 bases between. Per germline, CDR1 SGHDT and CDR2 YYEEEE. The CDR3 region is CASSLGAQGQDRNQETQYF. The CDR3 bases are TGTGCCAGCAGCTTGGGGGCCCAAGGGCAGGACCGCAACCAAGAGACCCAGTACTTC.